These 20 T cell receptor beta chains originate from one sample sequenced in a study of blood T cells in healthy people across ages. Alongside a J-beta primer mix, a sample-barcoded 5' primer served in a second PCR lasting about 7 to 12 cycles. TCRdb ran MiXCR on the 5' RACE reads and lists one entry per CDR3 protein. The sample shows 850,000 to 950,000 distinct CDR3 sequences, around 28% of them seen only once. The material sequenced was blood. The receptors derive from a woman aged 80 or over in good health.

This clonotype has more than one count but fewer than ten. The chain is built from TRBV7-2 and TRBJ2-3; 9 nucleotides agree with TRBD2. The J segment lost 4 bases and the V segment lost 5 bases, leaving 7 bases of the junction unmatched. The CDR3 is made up of 15 amino acids. Germline V gene sequence: CDR1 SGHTA, CDR2 FQGNSA. The CDR3 coding sequence is TGTGCCAGCAGCGGCGGGACTAGCCAAGCAGATACGCAGTATTTT. Its translation is CASSGGTSQADTQYF. Together with reference TRBV7-2 and TRBJ2-3, the CDR3 gives the full variable domain: GAGVSQSPSNKVTEKGKDVELRCDPISGHTALYWYRQSLGQGLEFLIYFQGNSAPDKSGLPSDRFSAERTGGSVSTLTIQRTQQEDSAVYLCASSGGTSQADTQYFGPGTRLTVL.

This clonotype has ten or more counts. The rearrangement joins TRBV5-1 to TRBJ2-7, with TRBD1 matching over 10 bases. V lost 4 bases and J lost 2; bases outside the gene matches: 6. This CDR3 is built from 15 residues. Germline V gives CDR1 SGHRS, CDR2 YFSETQ. CDR3 in amino acids: CASSPLGTGAYEQYF. As DNA, the CDR3 is TGCGCCAGCAGCCCCCTTGGGACAGGGGCCTACGAGCAGTACTTC.

This clonotype has only one observation. The chain combines TRBV15 with TRBJ2-3; D remains ambiguous. The germline V gene encodes CDR1 LNHNV and CDR2 YYDKDF (reference sequence). CDR3 length equals 13 residues. With 0 bases removed from V and 4 bases from J, the gap between germline ends came to 5 bases. DNA of the CDR3: TGTGCCACCAGCAGAGAATCCTCAGATACGCAGTATTTT. Translating gives CATSRESSDTQYF.

The table lists this clonotype with many counts. The chain recombines TRBV4-3 with TRBJ2-5; TRBD2 agrees at 8 bases. The CDR3 extends over 17 amino acids. Looked up from germline, CDR1 is LGHNA and CDR2 is YSLEER. The V and J ends lost 0 bases and 4 bases, in that order; junction bases with no gene match: 10. In nucleotides, the CDR3 is TGCGCCAGCAGCCAAGATGGGGGGGGGCGGGGGGTAGAGACCCAGTACTTC. Protein sequence: CASSQDGGGRGVETQYF.

A note on this clonotype: This may be a read error: a much more frequent sequence differs by one nucleotide. The chain has TRBV14 and TRBJ1-2, with 9 bases identical to TRBD1. Germline CDR1 reads SGHDN; CDR2 reads FVKESK. This CDR3 has 15 amino acids. The ends lost 8 bases at V and 7 bases at J; junction bases unmatched: 14. The DNA for the CDR3 is TGTGCCAGCGGCCGCCCGGGACAGGGAACGGTTGGCTACACCTTC. Protein: CASGRPGQGTVGYTF.

As to this clonotype: Possible read error: a much larger clone is one base away. CDR3 residues: CATSTGSNYGCTF. The CDR3 DNA follows: TGTGCCACCAGTACAGGGTCTAACTATGGCTGCACCTTC. The chain carries TRBV24-1 and TRBJ1-2, with a possible D match to TRBD1 (6 bases). Germline CDR1 reads KGHDR; CDR2 reads SFDVKD. CDR3 length: 13 amino acids.

Comments on this clonotype: Its ends do not fully match the called genes, so a read error is possible. The chain carries TRBV3-1 and TRBJ1-2; unclear D gene. The CDR3 totals 13 residues. Germline V gene lookup returns CDR1 LGHDT and CDR2 YNNKEL (reference sequence). This chain's CDR3 is CASSPTDNYGHTF. The CDR3 nucleotides are TGTGCCAGCAGCCCGACTGACAACTATGGCCACACCTTC. The complete variable domain, with remaining parts taken from reference TRBV3-1 and TRBJ1-2, reads DTAVSQTPKYLVTQMGNDKSIKCEQNLGHDTMYWYKQDSKKFLKIMFSYNNKELIINETVPNRFSPKSPDKAHLNLHINSLELGDSAVYFCASSPTDNYGHTFGSGTRLTVV.

CDR3 in amino acids: CASSFLADTEAFF. The CDR3 nucleotides are TGTGCCAGCAGTTTCCTGGCCGACACTGAAGCTTTCTTT. The rearrangement joins TRBV27 to TRBJ1-1; D is unresolved. The ends were cut back, 3 bases at V and 3 bases at J, with 8 bases in the middle. The CDR3 extends over 13 amino acids. Germline V CDR1 and CDR2: MNHEY, SMNVEV (reference sequence).

There are many counts of this clonotype. CDR3 residues: CASRLIQGFASPLHF. For the CDR3, the DNA is TGTGCCAGCAGGCTAATACAGGGGTTTGCTTCACCCCTCCACTTT. The rearrangement joins TRBV7-2 to TRBJ1-6; 7 bases line up with TRBD1. The CDR3 covers 15 residues. V gave up 6 bases and J gave up 9 bases; unmatched junction bases: 11. Germline V lookup: CDR1 SGHTA, CDR2 FQGNSA.

The chain uses TRBV27 and TRBJ1-2; 9 nucleotides match TRBD1. The CDR3 length is 15 residues. After removal of 5 bases from V and 4 bases from J, the junction contained 8 bases not matched to a gene. Germline V CDR1 and CDR2: MNHEY, SMNVEV (reference sequence). CDR3 protein: CASSNTGGAGYGYTF. In DNA form, the CDR3 reads TGTGCCAGCAGTAATACAGGGGGCGCCGGCTATGGCTACACCTTC.

This clonotype was recorded at least ten times. The chain employs TRBV12-3 or TRBV12-4 and TRBJ2-3; 12 nucleotides match TRBD1. Trimming removed 5 bases from V and 1 base from J; junction bases left unmatched: 4. The CDR3 covers 16 residues. The CDR3: CASSPGQGAGTDTQYF. The DNA for the CDR3 is TGTGCCAGCAGTCCGGGACAGGGGGCAGGCACAGATACGCAGTATTTT.

The sample holds a few counts of this clonotype. The rearrangement joins TRBV2 to TRBJ2-3; D remains unclear. The ends were cut back, 2 bases at V and 4 bases at J, with 4 bases in the middle. The CDR3 loop spans 12 amino acids. Looked up from germline, CDR1 is SNHLY and CDR2 is FYNNEI. The CDR3 nucleotides are TGTGCCAGCAGTGAATTTTCAGATACGCAGTATTTT. Translated: CASSEFSDTQYF.

On this clonotype: Being one base from a much bigger clone, this may be a read error. The chain is built from TRBV2 and TRBJ1-2, with D possibly being TRBD1 (5 bases). In germline, CDR1 is SNHLY, CDR2 FYNNEI. CDR3 length: 11 amino acids. CDR3 in DNA: TGTGCCGGCAGTGGAGACAGCGGCTACACCTTC. Protein product: CAGSGDSGYTF.

This clonotype was picked up a small number of times. The V call is TRBV6-1, the J call TRBJ2-7; D possibly corresponds to TRBD2 (5 bases). Trimming left V 4 bases short and J 2 bases short, with 9 bases between. Looked up from germline, CDR1 is MNHNS and CDR2 is SASEGT. The CDR3 is made up of 13 amino acids. This CDR3 reads CASSGGFPYEQYF. The CDR3 DNA reads as TGTGCCAGCAGTGGAGGGTTTCCCTACGAGCAGTACTTC.

This clonotype came up a few times. The chain has TRBV7-6 and TRBJ1-5; TRBD1 aligns across 8 bases. This CDR3 spans 15 amino acids. V was pared by 1 base and J by 9 bases, with 8 bases of the junction left unmatched. The V gene's germline CDR1 is SGHVS and CDR2 FNYEAQ. DNA for the CDR3: TGTGCCAGCAGCTTAGGCTCAGGGGGCGCGGGGCCCCAGCATTTT. This translates into CASSLGSGGAGPQHF.

The chain couples TRBV20-1 to TRBJ2-3; 11 nucleotides match TRBD2. The germline V gene encodes CDR1 DFQATT and CDR2 SNEGSKA (reference sequence). The CDR3 spans 17 residues. Germline trimming cut 4 bases from V and 4 bases from J; bases unmatched to any gene: 13. CDR3 DNA: TGCAGTGCTACACTAGCGGGAGAAGGTATAAGCGCAGATACGCAGTATTTT. It specifies CSATLAGEGISADTQYF.

This clonotype was counted ten times or more. V and J are TRBV7-9 and TRBJ1-2; D may be TRBD1 (6 bases). Germline loops: CDR1 SEHNR, CDR2 FQNEAQ (reference sequence). There are 16 residues in the CDR3. The V gene lost 4 bases and the J gene lost 0 bases, with 15 bases spanning the gap. CDR3 sequence reads: CASSSAGYRANYGYTF. As DNA, the CDR3 is TGTGCCAGCAGCTCAGCGGGGTACAGGGCTAACTATGGCTACACCTTC.

In its sample, this clonotype was seen many times. The rearrangement links TRBV12-3 or TRBV12-4 to TRBJ1-2, with D possibly matching TRBD1 (6 bases). The CDR3 consists of 13 residues. V shed 7 bases and J shed 7 bases, with 16 bases lying between them. This CDR3 is CASTLGGAPGYTF. CDR3 DNA: TGTGCCAGCACCTTGGGGGGGGCTCCTGGCTACACCTTC.

The V call is TRBV3-1, the J call TRBJ1-5; D unclear. Germline CDR1 reads LGHDT; CDR2 reads YNNKEL (reference sequence). The CDR3 covers 16 residues. The V gene lost 1 base and the J gene lost 4 bases, with 14 bases spanning the gap. In DNA form, the CDR3 reads TGTGCCAGCAGCCAAGGGGGAGTTAGCGGGAATCAGCCCCAGCATTTT. Encoded protein: CASSQGGVSGNQPQHF.

This clonotype was observed a few times. The chain joins TRBV5-1 to TRBJ1-1; TRBD1 matches 7 bases. Losses at the gene ends were 0 bases for V and 11 bases for J; bases not matched to a gene: 10. Germline V lookup: CDR1 SGHRS, CDR2 YFSETQ. The length of the CDR3 is 14 residues. The CDR3 loop is CASSLAVVDREAFF. The CDR3 DNA follows: TGCGCCAGCAGCTTGGCTGTTGTAGACAGGGAGGCTTTCTTT.